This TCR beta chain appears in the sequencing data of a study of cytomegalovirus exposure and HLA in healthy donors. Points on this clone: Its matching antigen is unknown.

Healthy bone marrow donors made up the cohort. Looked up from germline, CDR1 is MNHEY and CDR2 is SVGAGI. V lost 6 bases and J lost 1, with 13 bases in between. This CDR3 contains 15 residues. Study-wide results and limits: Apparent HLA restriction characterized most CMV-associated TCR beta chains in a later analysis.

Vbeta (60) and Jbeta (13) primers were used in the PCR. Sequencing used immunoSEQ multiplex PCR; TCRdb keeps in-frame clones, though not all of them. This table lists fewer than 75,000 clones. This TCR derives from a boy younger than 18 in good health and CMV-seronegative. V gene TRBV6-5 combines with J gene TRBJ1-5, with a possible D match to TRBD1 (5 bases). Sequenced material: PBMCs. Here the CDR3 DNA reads TGTGCCAGCAGCCGAAACTCAGGGAGCAATCAGCCCCAGCATTTT. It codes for CASSRNSGSNQPQHF.